This TCR beta chain comes out of a study of blood T cell repertoires in COVID-19. CDR3 size: 14 residues. V gave up 2 bases and J gave up 7 bases; unmatched junction bases: 10. Germline CDR1 and CDR2: GTSNPN and SVGIG (reference sequence). Methods used by the authors: Amplified reference gene primers provided the basis for estimating nucleated cell counts. Libraries were prepared by immunoSEQ multiplex PCR; TCRdb keeps only in-frame clonotypes and omits some of them. D and trimming were read from the DNA, whereas the V and J calls and clone size are those reported in that table. The sample yields approximately 150,000 clones, roughly 80% seen once.

The V gene is TRBV30, the J gene TRBJ1-1, with 7 bases that match TRBD1. The sequence came from a woman in her seventies with acute or convalescent COVID-19. Sequenced material: peripheral blood. The CDR3 spells CAWSLGTEFNEAFF. DNA of the CDR3: TGTGCCTGGAGTCTAGGGACAGAGTTTAATGAAGCTTTCTTT.